This TCR beta chain was recovered during a study of blood T cell repertoires in COVID-19 (dated by TCRdb to 2018 to 2021). For the study in its entirety: Samples from collaborators originated in the United States, Italy and Spain and spanned both the acute and convalescent phases of COVID-19. Where available, HLA class I and class II types were obtained from metadata supplied by the sample provider rather than from assay-based typing. A freely available public database, intended as a resource for researchers studying the immune response to SARS-CoV-2, is where the repertoires were released. The prospective study material was composed of cDNA or gDNA derived from T cells, B-cell-depleted T cells, or PBMCs. Samples were obtained from the ongoing ImmuneRACE study (first 160 participants) and from some 1,300 subjects provided by 6 global collaborators. Deeply sampled blood TCRbeta repertoires from subjects exposed to, actively infected with, or recovered from COVID-19 were included in the dataset. The sample metadata nearly always contained a de-identified subject ID, COVID-19 status, age in years and sex. The investigation overall reported the following: The quantity of clinical and demographic metadata differed by source and by participant and was supplied without curation.

Enrolling through a virtual design, the prospective study's participants ranged in age from roughly 18 to 89 years and lived across about two dozen United States geographic areas. Cohort assignment in the prospective study relied on participant-reported clinical history from a screening survey and a study questionnaire. For ImmuneRACE Cohort 3, a participant was defined as recovered based on two consecutive negative NP/OP PCR tests, clearance by a healthcare professional, or resolution of symptoms. Each participant in the prospective study had whole blood, serum and a nasopharyngeal or oropharyngeal swab collected by mobile phlebotomists. Additional blood draws and questionnaires over a 2-month period could optionally be provided by prospective study participants. Prospective study blood samples were shipped either frozen or at room temperature before DNA extraction. TCRbeta CDR3 regions were amplified from genomic DNA using the immunoSEQ Assay, a bias-controlled multiplex PCR. The source study handled its data this way. Nucleated cell counts per sample were estimated from amplification of reference gene primers within the assay. Sequence reads were collapsed and filtered to measure the absolute abundance of every unique TCRbeta CDR3 rearrangement. For each sample, productive Simpson clonality was calculated by taking the square root of Simpson's diversity index across productive rearrangements. The immuneACCESS repertoire file appears here via TCRdb, limited to in-frame rearrangements. These files lack a portion of the clones; in checked studies, under half of the deficit traces to unresolved V genes, and the cause of the others is not known. That table furnishes V, J and clone size, whereas the DNA furnished D and trimming. The sample table contains hundreds of thousands of clones; only one count was recorded for 85% to 90% of them. The ten most abundant clones make up about 1% of the sample.

CDR1 SEHNR and CDR2 FQNEAQ were looked up in the germline V gene (reference sequence). The CDR3 runs 16 amino acids, cysteine and phenylalanine included. Only the CDR3 portion is preserved as DNA: 48 bases, with reading frame beginning at the first base. Trimming leaves V shorter by 5 bases and J shorter by 1 base, with the junction holding 7 bases beyond the gene matches. This clone was detected once. Its cognate antigen has yet to be identified. The sample holds no much larger clone one base away, and base qualities are not on file. Material for sequencing was PBMCs or T cells enriched from blood (not recorded which). The chain couples TRBV7-9 to TRBJ2-3; the central 9 bases match TRBD1. The clonotype originates from a man aged 18-30 years who had recovered from COVID-19. CDR3 protein: CASSRGQGGGTDTQYF. The nucleotides read TGTGCCAGCAGCCGGGGACAGGGTGGAGGCACAGATACGCAGTATTTT.